These 17 T cell receptor beta chains came from one sample sequenced in a study of blood T cell repertoires in COVID-19. TCRdb's copy holds only in-frame clones and misses some; the assay was immunoSEQ multiplex PCR. The table lists hundreds of thousands of clones, roughly nine tenths of them singletons, with 1.1% in the top ten. The sample taken for sequencing was PBMCs or T cells enriched from blood (not recorded which). These receptors originate from a young man who had recovered from COVID-19.

This chain joins TRBV11-3 and TRBJ2-1; weak D call: TRBD2 (5 bases). The germline CDR1 and CDR2 sequences are SGHNT and YENEEA. V shed 5 bases and J shed 6 bases, with 20 bases lying between them. CDR3 length: 16 residues. The CDR3 nucleotides read TGTGCCAGCAGCCGTTTCCGTCAGCGGACCTTCAATGAGCAGTTCTTC. Translating it yields CASSRFRQRTFNEQFF.

The rearrangement links TRBV7-2 to TRBJ2-7; maybe TRBD2 (5 bases). Trimming took 1 base from V and 4 from J, leaving 14 bases between them. The CDR3 runs 15 residues. CDR1 and CDR2 from the germline V gene are SGHTA and FQGNSA. The CDR3 here is CASSLGRGSAYEQYF. The CDR3 DNA reads TGTGCCAGCAGCTTAGGTCGTGGGAGTGCTTACGAGCAGTACTTC.

The chain carries TRBV27 and TRBJ2-7; TRBD2 is a possible D gene (5 bases). The CDR3 is made up of 14 amino acids. Trimming stripped 6 bases from V and 4 bases from J, with 16 bases between. Germline V gene lookup returns CDR1 MNHEY and CDR2 SMNVEV (reference sequence). The CDR3 reads CASRDSGSRYEQYF. The CDR3 DNA reads as TGTGCCAGCAGGGACTCGGGAAGCCGGTACGAGCAGTACTTC.

The chain joins TRBV7-8 to TRBJ1-1; 9 nucleotides match TRBD1. Trimming removed 7 bases from V and 5 bases from J; junction bases left unmatched: 5. The CDR3 spans 13 residues. The germline gives CDR1 SGHVS, CDR2 FQNEAQ. CDR3 loop: CASTATGGTEAFF. CDR3 nucleotides: TGTGCCAGCACCGCGACAGGGGGGACTGAAGCTTTCTTT.

The genes are TRBV11-2 and TRBJ2-7, with a tentative D call TRBD2 (5 bases). Germline V gene lookup returns CDR1 SGHAT and CDR2 FQNNGV. V lost 1 base to trimming and J lost 0 bases, with 10 bases between them. The CDR3 extends over 15 amino acids. The CDR3 is CASSLVEGASYEQYF. As DNA, the CDR3 is TGTGCCAGCAGCTTAGTTGAGGGAGCCTCCTACGAGCAGTACTTC.

This chain links TRBV10-3 with TRBJ2-7, with TRBD2 as a possible D gene (6 bases). Germline CDR1 is ENHRY and CDR2 is SYGVKD. This CDR3 is built from 13 residues. V lost 8 bases and J 3 bases, leaving 14 bases between the germline ends. In DNA, the CDR3 is TGTGCCATCGGAACCGGGACTGGCTACGAGCAGTACTTC. This encodes CAIGTGTGYEQYF.

The chain links TRBV6-2 or TRBV6-3 to TRBJ1-5; weak D call: TRBD1 (5 bases). The CDR3 contains 17 residues. Trimming removed 4 bases at V and 0 bases at J, with 16 bases between. CDR1 is MNHEY, CDR2 SVGEGT, per germline. CDR3 sequence: CASSFPGGLNSNQPQHF. CDR3 nucleotides: TGTGCCAGCAGTTTCCCGGGGGGACTCAATAGCAATCAGCCCCAGCATTTT.

The chain employs TRBV9 and TRBJ1-2, with D possibly matching TRBD1 (6 bases). Germline values: CDR1 SGDLS, CDR2 YYNGEE. Deletions cut 0 bases from V and 3 bases from J, with 9 bases between. The CDR3 is 14 amino acids. This CDR3 reads CASSVATGDYGYTF. Written as DNA, the CDR3 is TGTGCCAGCAGCGTAGCGACAGGCGACTATGGCTACACCTTC.

The chain recombines TRBV6-5 with TRBJ2-7; 15 positions agree with TRBD2. After removal of 7 bases from V and 3 bases from J, the junction contained 4 bases not matched to a gene. Per the germline V gene, CDR1 is MNHEY and CDR2 is SVGAGI. CDR3 length: 15 residues. CDR3 sequence (DNA): TGTGCCAGCACCGCGGGACTAGCGGGAGGCTACGAGCAGTACTTC. The encoded protein is CASTAGLAGGYEQYF.

This chain links TRBV11-2 with TRBJ1-6, with a tentative D call TRBD1 (6 bases). In germline, CDR1 is SGHAT, CDR2 FQNNGV. There are 16 residues in the CDR3. Trimming removed 5 bases at V and 7 bases at J, with 18 bases between. The CDR3 coding sequence is TGTGCCAGCAGCCGAATAATTACAGGGTGGAATTCACCCCTCCACTTT. Amino acid sequence: CASSRIITGWNSPLHF.

The chain links TRBV9 to TRBJ2-3; 12 bases line up with TRBD2. The CDR3 extends over 16 amino acids. The V gene end was trimmed by 5 bases and the J gene end by 3 bases; junction bases not matched to a gene: 7. Germline lookup yields CDR1 SGDLS and CDR2 YYNGEE. The CDR3 sequence is CASSSPTSGRTDTQYF. The CDR3 DNA reads as TGTGCCAGCAGTAGTCCGACTAGCGGGAGAACAGATACGCAGTATTTT. Looking up the rest from reference TRBV9 and TRBJ2-3 gives the full variable domain: DSGVTQTPKHLITATGQRVTLRCSPRSGDLSVYWYQQSLDQGLQFLIQYYNGEERAKGNILERFSAQQFPDLHSELNLSSLELGDSALYFCASSSPTSGRTDTQYFGPGTRLTVL.

V is TRBV12-3 or TRBV12-4 and J is TRBJ2-4, with D perhaps TRBD2 (5 bases). The CDR3 is made up of 12 amino acids. Trimming removed 9 bases from V and 2 bases from J, with 8 bases in between. In DNA form, the CDR3 reads TGTGCCAGTGGGGAGACCAAAAACATTCAGTACTTC. Encoded protein: CASGETKNIQYF.

The chain couples TRBV7-9 to TRBJ1-2; weak D call: TRBD1 (6 bases). V was trimmed by 6 bases and J by 7 bases, leaving 18 bases between them. Germline lookup yields CDR1 SEHNR and CDR2 FQNEAQ (reference sequence). CDR3 length equals 14 residues. The CDR3, as DNA: TGTGCCAGCAGTTCGCGTGGGGGCGCAAGTGGCTACACCTTC. Translating it yields CASSSRGGASGYTF.

This chain uses TRBV27 with TRBJ2-7, with 7 positions matching TRBD2. V dropped 7 bases and J dropped 5; count of bases not matched to a gene: 5. There are 12 residues in the CDR3. Germline CDR1 reads MNHEY; CDR2 reads SMNVEV (reference sequence). The DNA of the CDR3 is TGTGCCAGCACTAGAGGACTAGACGAGCAGTACTTC. It encodes CASTRGLDEQYF.

This rearrangement joins TRBV28 to TRBJ1-2; D gene uncertain. The CDR3 length is 16 residues. CDR1 is MDHEN, CDR2 SYDVKM, per germline. V lost 2 bases to trimming and J lost 8 bases, with 21 bases between them. The CDR3 reads CASSLGPSGSQGGYTF. The CDR3 coding sequence is TGTGCCAGCAGTTTAGGGCCCTCGGGGAGTCAAGGGGGCTACACCTTC.

The chain recombines TRBV9 with TRBJ2-7, with TRBD1 matching 10 bases. The germline gives CDR1 SGDLS, CDR2 YYNGEE. V was pared by 0 bases and J by 3 bases, with 3 bases of the junction left unmatched. The CDR3 length is 15 residues. Here the CDR3 reads CASSVGGQGFYEQYF. For the CDR3, the DNA is TGTGCCAGCAGCGTAGGGGGACAGGGGTTCTACGAGCAGTACTTC.

The chain carries TRBV2 and TRBJ1-4; TRBD1 matches at 7 bases. The CDR3 length is 14 residues. Trimming took 6 bases from V and 7 from J; bases not matched to a gene: 8. The germline CDR1 and CDR2 sequences are SNHLY and FYNNEI. Here the CDR3 reads CASSIQGLTEKLFF. CDR3 in DNA: TGTGCCAGCAGCATACAGGGGTTGACTGAAAAACTGTTTTTT.